At least ten counts were recorded for the clone carrying this T cell receptor (beta chain). The target antigen is unknown. Authors of the study amplified TCR beta CDR3 regions from RNA transcripts. An initial round of RT-PCR targeting the TCR CDR3 relied on the HTBI primer set. Each CDR3 protein gets one entry after TCRdb re-called the multiplex PCR reads with MiXCR. The repertoire holds 550,000 to 700,000 distinct CDR3 sequences, with around 42% as singletons. The data belong to a study of T cells in Graves' hyperthyroidism and ophthalmopathy. The study, taken as a whole, reports: Also found in blood were most expanded thyroid clonotypes above 0.001.

This sequence was found in an adult woman with Graves' disease, either hyperthyroidism or ophthalmopathy (not recorded which). Sequencing used peripheral blood or thyroid tissue (not recorded which).

CDR3 in amino acids: CASSSTSGYTGELFF. The CDR3 DNA reads as TGCGCCAGCAGCTCGACTAGCGGATACACCGGGGAGCTGTTTTTT. This chain uses TRBV5-1 with TRBJ2-2; 9 bases are shared with TRBD2. The CDR3 is 15 residues long. The trim removed 3 bases at V and 3 bases at J, leaving 3 bases unmatched. The germline gives CDR1 SGHRS, CDR2 YFSETQ.